The rows below give T cell receptor beta chains drawn from one sample of a study of shared clonotypes between healthy human individuals. Assay used: immunoSEQ multiplex PCR; TCRdb lists only in-frame clones, some missing. The sample has 2 million to 2.5 million clones, about 92% seen once. Material for sequencing was naive CD8+ T cells from PBMCs. These receptors were collected from a man between 18 and 35 years old in good health. Some clones in this sample may be carry-over from other donors' samples. Both conserved end residues are part of each CDR3. The D gene is left open where the match is weak.

V	D	J	CDR3	DNA
TRBV29-1	NA	TRBJ1-1	CSVDVGVEEGAFF	TGCAGCGTTGATGTGGGGGTAGAAGAGGGAGCTTTCTTT
TRBV19	NA	TRBJ1-5	CASSAHPPGAVDQPQHF	TGTGCCAGTAGTGCGCACCCCCCCGGGGCAGTGGATCAGCCCCAGCATTTT
TRBV28	NA	TRBJ2-1	CASSLAAAEQFF	TGTGCCAGCAGTTTAGCCGCGGCTGAGCAGTTCTTC
TRBV4-1	TRBD1	TRBJ1-5	CASSQEEEQGHQPQHF	TGCGCCAGCAGCCAAGAAGAGGAACAGGGGCATCAGCCCCAGCATTTT
TRBV16	TRBD1	TRBJ1-1	CASSPSHRGGTEAFF	TGTGCCAGCAGCCCGAGCCACAGGGGAGGCACTGAAGCTTTCTTT
TRBV29-1	NA	TRBJ1-2	CSVPERGSYGYTF	TGCAGCGTCCCCGAGAGGGGGAGCTATGGCTACACCTTC
TRBV27	TRBD2	TRBJ2-7	CASSSGSGSYEQYF	TGTGCCAGCAGTTCAGGTAGCGGGAGCTACGAGCAGTACTTC
TRBV11-2	TRBD2	TRBJ2-1	CASSGPGGRSYNEQFF	TGTGCCAGCAGCGGGCCCGGGGGGAGGTCCTACAATGAGCAGTTCTTC
TRBV5-1	NA	TRBJ1-1	CASSLGGPQTTEAFF	TGCGCCAGCAGCTTGGGAGGCCCGCAGACCACTGAAGCTTTCTTT
TRBV6-5	NA	TRBJ1-5	CASSLNRFQPQHF	TGTGCCAGCAGCCTAAACAGGTTTCAGCCCCAGCATTTT
TRBV28	TRBD1	TRBJ1-1	CASSPRQGANTEAFF	TGTGCCAGCAGTCCCCGACAGGGCGCGAACACTGAAGCTTTCTTT
TRBV27	NA	TRBJ2-7	CASSLKSGPTYEQYF	TGTGCCAGCAGTTTAAAGAGCGGGCCAACCTACGAGCAGTACTTC
TRBV10-3	NA	TRBJ2-7	CAISSSGDGYEQYF	TGTGCCATCAGTTCTTCTGGGGACGGCTACGAGCAGTACTTC